The TCR beta chain described here comes from a study of T cell responses to AZD1222 COVID-19 vaccine. Study conclusions and caveats: Donors were chiefly white British, with a greater number of females, and clonal diversity was perhaps underestimated. Baseline testing showed seropositivity in only a handful of AZD1222 recipients. Rises in breadth and depth of Spike-specific TCRs came after two AZD1222 doses. Repertoires were sampled only after the peak T cell response.

The V end was cut by 4 bases, the J end by 6 bases, with 12 bases between. The germline V gene has CDR1 MNHEY and CDR2 SVGEGT. The CDR3 has 13 residues. Using immunoSEQ multiplex PCR, the repertoire was profiled, and TCRdb retains in-frame clones only, with some absent. The sample yields 110,000 to 150,000 clones, around 93% seen once. As to this clone: Its antigen is unidentified.

The chain uses TRBV6-2 or TRBV6-3 and TRBJ1-2; a weak D match, TRBD1 (6 bases). The TCR was taken from an adult in good health. Material: peripheral blood, obtained on day 0 of AZD1222 vaccination. The CDR3 DNA sequence: TGTGCCAGCAGTTCCCAAGGACAGAATGGCTACACCTTC. The encoded protein is CASSSQGQNGYTF.